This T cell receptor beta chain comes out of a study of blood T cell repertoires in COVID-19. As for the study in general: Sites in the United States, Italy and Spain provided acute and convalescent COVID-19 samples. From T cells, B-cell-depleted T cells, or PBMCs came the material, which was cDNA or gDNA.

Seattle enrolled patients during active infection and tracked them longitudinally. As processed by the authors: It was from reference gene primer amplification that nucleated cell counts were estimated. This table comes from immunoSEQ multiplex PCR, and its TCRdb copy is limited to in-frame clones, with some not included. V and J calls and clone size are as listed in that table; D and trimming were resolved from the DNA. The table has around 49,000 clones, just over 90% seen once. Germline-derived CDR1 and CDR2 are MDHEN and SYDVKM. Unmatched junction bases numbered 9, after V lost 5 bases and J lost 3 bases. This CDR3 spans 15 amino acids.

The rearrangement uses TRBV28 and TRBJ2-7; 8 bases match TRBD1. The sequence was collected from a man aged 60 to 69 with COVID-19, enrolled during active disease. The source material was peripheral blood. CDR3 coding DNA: TGTGCCAGCAGTCGAAGGACAGGGTCTCGCTACGAGCAGTACTTC. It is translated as CASSRRTGSRYEQYF.